The next 10 T cell receptor beta chains were all read from a single sample in a study of Ad26.COV2.S vaccination and SARS-CoV-2 variants. The protocol was immunoSEQ multiplex PCR, while the TCRdb copy is restricted to in-frame clones and leaves out a portion. The sample yields about 390,000 clones, over 80% seen once. Treatment indicated: about 20 received Ad26.COV2.S at low or high dose, single or two shots; 5 received placebo; per-sample allocation not given. The samples date from day 63 after the first vaccine or placebo injection. The sequencing here drew on peripheral blood, taken in a trial of Ad26.COV2.S vaccine versus placebo. The origin of the receptors is a person aged 18 to 59 who received the Ad26.COV2.S COVID-19 vaccine or a placebo.

The chain couples TRBV6-2 or TRBV6-3 to TRBJ2-1; 14 nucleotides agree with TRBD2. This CDR3 spans 18 amino acids. V trimming: 1 base; J trimming: 3 bases; junction bases outside the gene matches: 5. Germline loops: CDR1 MNHEY, CDR2 SVGEGT. In DNA, the CDR3 is TGTGCCAGCAGTTACTTGGGACTAGCGGGGGCCATCTACAATGAGCAGTTCTTC. The encoded protein is CASSYLGLAGAIYNEQFF.

The chain recombines TRBV5-6 with TRBJ1-2; no reliable D call. This CDR3 spans 15 amino acids. The V gene's germline CDR1 is SGHDT and CDR2 YYEEEE. Trimming took 0 bases from V and 4 from J, leaving 13 bases between them. The CDR3 bases are TGTGCCAGCAGCTTGGTTAGGGTAGGAGGCTATGGCTACACCTTC. Translated: CASSLVRVGGYGYTF.

This sequence joins TRBV18 and TRBJ2-7; 11 nucleotides line up with TRBD2. V lost 1 base to trimming and J lost 0 bases; unmatched junction nucleotides: 8. Germline CDR1 KGHSH, CDR2 LQKENI. This CDR3 comprises 18 residues. CDR3 protein: CASSPLLAGASISYEQYF. In nucleotides, the CDR3 is TGTGCCAGCTCACCACTACTAGCGGGGGCCAGTATCTCCTACGAGCAGTACTTC. Filled out from reference TRBV18 and TRBJ2-7, the complete variable domain reads NAGVMQNPRHLVRRRGQEARLRCSPMKGHSHVYWYRQLPEEGLKFMVYLQKENIIDESGMPKERFSAEFPKEGPSILRIQQVVRGDSAAYFCASSPLLAGASISYEQYFGPGTRLTVT.

The chain uses TRBV6-5 and TRBJ1-1; D possibly corresponds to TRBD1 (5 bases). V was clipped by 0 bases and J by 2 bases, with 10 bases between them. Germline V gives CDR1 MNHEY, CDR2 SVGAGI. There are 15 residues in the CDR3. The CDR3 DNA reads as TGTGCCAGCAGTTACTCGATAACAGGAAACACTGAAGCTTTCTTT. Its protein is CASSYSITGNTEAFF.

J is TRBJ1-6 and V is TRBV4-3, with D hard to call. Between the trimmed V and J ends, which lost 1 base and 10 bases, there was a span of 8 bases. The CDR3 runs to 13 residues. CDR1 and CDR2 (germline): LGHNA, YSLEER. CDR3 sequence: CASSQVVRSPLHF. The CDR3 coding sequence is TGCGCCAGCAGCCAAGTCGTTCGGTCACCCCTCCACTTT.

This chain links TRBV6-5 with TRBJ1-1; D unclear. Germline V gene sequence: CDR1 MNHEY, CDR2 SVGAGI. Trimming pared 2 bases from V and 9 bases from J, leaving 7 bases between. The CDR3 is 11 amino acids. The DNA for the CDR3 is TGTGCCAGCAGTTACGTGGGAAAAGCTTTCTTT. The encoded protein is CASSYVGKAFF.

V and J are TRBV19 and TRBJ2-7, with 8 positions matching TRBD1. The germline V gene encodes CDR1 LNHDA and CDR2 SQIVND (reference sequence). This CDR3 has 13 residues. The V gene end was trimmed by 10 bases and the J gene end by 4 bases; junction bases not matched to a gene: 9. The CDR3 DNA is TGTGCCACTACCGGGACAGGACTGTACGAGCAGTACTTC. This translates into CATTGTGLYEQYF.

The chain is built from TRBV4-3 and TRBJ1-1; D possibly corresponds to TRBD1 (5 bases). The CDR3 totals 16 residues. CDR1 LGHNA and CDR2 YSLEER come from the germline V gene. Trimming cost V 1 base and J 0 bases, with 12 bases left between them. For the CDR3, the DNA is TGCGCCAGCAGCCAAGTCAAAGGGACTCTGAACACTGAAGCTTTCTTT. The encoded protein is CASSQVKGTLNTEAFF.

The chain combines TRBV6-2 or TRBV6-3 with TRBJ1-5; D possibly corresponds to TRBD1 (5 bases). Trimming took off 2 bases at V and 2 bases at J, with 10 bases between the two ends. This CDR3 region has 15 residues. Germline V CDR1 and CDR2: MNHEY, SVGEGT. The CDR3: CASSYRGGGNQPQHF. For the CDR3, the DNA is TGTGCCAGCAGTTACAGGGGTGGGGGCAATCAGCCCCAGCATTTT.

The chain is built from TRBV15 and TRBJ2-7, with 10 nucleotides matching TRBD2. Germline CDR1 is LNHNV and CDR2 is YYDKDF (reference sequence). There are 15 residues in the CDR3. The CDR3 sequence: CASAKLAGESYEQYF. The CDR3 region has the DNA TGTGCTTCCGCCAAGCTAGCGGGGGAGTCCTACGAGCAGTACTTC.